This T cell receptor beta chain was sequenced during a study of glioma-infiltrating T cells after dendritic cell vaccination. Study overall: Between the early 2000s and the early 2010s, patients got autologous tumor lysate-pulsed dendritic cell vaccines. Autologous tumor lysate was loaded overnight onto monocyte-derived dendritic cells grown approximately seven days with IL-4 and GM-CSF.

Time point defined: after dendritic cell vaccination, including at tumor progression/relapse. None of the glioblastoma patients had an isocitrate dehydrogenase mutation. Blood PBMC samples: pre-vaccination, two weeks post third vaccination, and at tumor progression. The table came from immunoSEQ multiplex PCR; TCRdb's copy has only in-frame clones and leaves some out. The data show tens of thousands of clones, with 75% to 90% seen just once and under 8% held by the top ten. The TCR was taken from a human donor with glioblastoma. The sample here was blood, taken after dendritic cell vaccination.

CDR3 in amino acids: CASSLGDSGGELFF. In nucleotides, the CDR3 is TGTGCCAGCAGCTTAGGGGACTCTGGAGGGGAGCTGTTTTTT. The J gene is TRBJ2-2, the V gene TRBV7-7; a weak D match, TRBD2 (6 bases). Germline CDR1 reads SSHAT; CDR2 reads FNYEAQ (reference sequence). This CDR3 is built from 14 residues. Deletions cut 1 base from V and 8 bases from J, with 11 bases between.